These 17 T cell receptor beta chains share one sample of origin, sequenced in a study of blood T cells in healthy people across ages. Alongside a J-beta primer mix, a sample-barcoded 5' primer served in a second PCR lasting about 7 to 12 cycles. TCRdb processed the 5' RACE reads anew with MiXCR; each CDR3 protein has one entry. The sample lists approximately 960,000 distinct CDR3 sequences, about 28% occurring once. These sequences were also reported in another study, on T cells of mothers and their children.

What was sequenced was blood. Receptors were obtained from a woman between 40 and 55 years old in good health.

The chain is built from TRBV5-1 and TRBJ1-4; TRBD1 aligns across 8 bases. The V gene end was trimmed by 7 bases and the J gene end by 5 bases; junction bases not matched to a gene: 10. The CDR3 has 15 amino acids. Per germline, CDR1 SGHRS and CDR2 YFSETQ. CDR3: CASASDGTGNEKLFF. Written as DNA, the CDR3 is TGCGCCAGCGCTTCAGACGGGACAGGAAATGAAAAACTGTTTTTT.

This clonotype was observed a few times. This sequence may be a read error, since a much larger clone differs from it by one base. The V call is TRBV29-1, the J call TRBJ2-7; TRBD1 agrees at 8 bases. Germline values: CDR1 SQVTM, CDR2 ANQGSEA. The length of the CDR3 is 20 residues. CDR3 loop: CGVRAIGQGQANPGAYEQYF. The CDR3 DNA sequence: TGCGGCGTACGCGCGATCGGACAGGGTCAAGCCAACCCGGGGGCCTACGAGCAGTACTTC.

This clonotype was picked up a small number of times. V gene TRBV3-1 combines with J gene TRBJ1-2; D perhaps matches TRBD1 (5 bases). Trimming cost V 4 bases and J 8 bases, with 14 bases left between them. The germline V gene encodes CDR1 LGHDT and CDR2 YNNKEL (reference sequence). The CDR3 spans 13 residues. The CDR3: CASSRSGAGGYTF. The CDR3 DNA reads as TGTGCCAGCAGCCGGAGCGGGGCGGGGGGCTACACCTTC. Filled out from reference TRBV3-1 and TRBJ1-2, the complete variable domain reads DTAVSQTPKYLVTQMGNDKSIKCEQNLGHDTMYWYKQDSKKFLKIMFSYNNKELIINETVPNRFSPKSPDKAHLNLHINSLELGDSAVYFCASSRSGAGGYTFGSGTRLTVV.

The chain links TRBV20-1 to TRBJ2-7, with 12 bases aligning to TRBD2. After removal of 5 bases from V and 1 base from J, the junction contained 9 bases not matched to a gene. CDR3 length: 16 residues. Per the germline V gene, CDR1 is DFQATT and CDR2 is SNEGSKA (reference sequence). The DNA for the CDR3 is TGCAGTGCTTCACACGGACTAGCGGGGTCTTCCTACGAGCAGTACTTC. It is translated as CSASHGLAGSSYEQYF.

The rearrangement uses TRBV12-3 or TRBV12-4 and TRBJ2-3; 15 nucleotides align to TRBD2. V dropped 5 bases and J dropped 0; count of bases not matched to a gene: 12. The CDR3 loop spans 20 amino acids. For the CDR3, the DNA is TGTGCCAGCAGTCCCCCGGGACTAGCGGGGGGCGACTATAGCACAGATACGCAGTATTTT. Translated, it gives CASSPPGLAGGDYSTDTQYF.

This clonotype was picked up a small number of times. V usage is TRBV12-3 or TRBV12-4 and J usage is TRBJ2-5, with D perhaps matching TRBD1 (6 bases). V lost 4 bases and J 5 bases, leaving 14 bases between the germline ends. The CDR3 has 14 residues. The CDR3 region has the DNA TGTGCCAGCAGTTCCTCGACAGGCGCCGAGACCCAGTACTTC. It is translated as CASSSSTGAETQYF.

This clonotype was observed a few times. This chain connects TRBV7-2 to TRBJ1-4; 7 bases align to TRBD1. Germline lookup yields CDR1 SGHTA and CDR2 FQGNSA. The V gene end was trimmed by 4 bases and the J gene end by 8 bases; junction bases not matched to a gene: 10. The CDR3 totals 15 residues. The CDR3 sequence: CASSWSRDREEKLFF. The CDR3 region has the DNA TGTGCCAGCAGCTGGAGCCGGGACAGAGAAGAAAAACTGTTTTTT.

The table lists this clonotype with many counts. J is TRBJ2-7 and V is TRBV5-1, with D possibly being TRBD1 or TRBD2 (5 bases each). The CDR3 length is 13 residues. V shed 4 bases and J shed 3 bases, with 11 bases lying between them. CDR1 is SGHRS, CDR2 YFSETQ, per germline. The CDR3 reads CASSEGPLYEQYF. CDR3 sequence (DNA): TGCGCCAGCAGCGAGGGACCGCTCTACGAGCAGTACTTC. Full variable domain (rest looked up from reference TRBV5-1 and TRBJ2-7): KAGVTQTPRYLIKTRGQQVTLSCSPISGHRSVSWYQQTPGQGLQFLFEYFSETQRNKGNFPGRFSGRQFSNSRSEMNVSTLELGDSALYLCASSEGPLYEQYFGPGTRLTVT.

This clonotype has a handful of counts. V is TRBV20-1 and J is TRBJ2-4; D uncertain. Trimming removed 3 bases from V and 2 bases from J, with 8 bases in between. CDR1 and CDR2 from the germline V gene are DFQATT and SNEGSKA (reference sequence). This CDR3 comprises 13 residues. CDR3 sequence (DNA): TGCAGTGCTAGCCATGCCACCAAAAACATTCAGTACTTC. Translating it yields CSASHATKNIQYF.

The V and J genes are TRBV7-6 and TRBJ2-3; tentative D call: TRBD2 (5 bases). This CDR3 comprises 14 residues. The germline V gene encodes CDR1 SGHVS and CDR2 FNYEAQ. V was shortened by 1 base and J by 8 bases, with 13 bases between the two germline ends. The CDR3 DNA follows: TGTGCCAGCAGCTTAGACTGGGAGCCAGGTACGCAGTATTTT. It codes for CASSLDWEPGTQYF. Together with reference TRBV7-6 and TRBJ2-3, the CDR3 gives the full variable domain: GAGVSQSPRYKVTKRGQDVALRCDPISGHVSLYWYRQALGQGPEFLTYFNYEAQQDKSGLPNDRFSAERPEGSISTLTIQRTEQRDSAMYRCASSLDWEPGTQYFGPGTRLTVL.

The CDR3 reads CASSTTGAYTYEQYF. CDR3 nucleotides: TGTGCCAGCAGCACGACAGGGGCCTACACCTACGAGCAGTACTTC. V usage is TRBV7-2 and J usage is TRBJ2-7; 8 bases map to TRBD1. Germline V CDR1 and CDR2: SGHTA, FQGNSA. V shed 5 bases, J shed 2 bases, and the junction held 8 bases outside the gene matches. This CDR3 region has 15 residues.

This clonotype was seen just once. The genes are TRBV12-3 or TRBV12-4 and TRBJ2-3; 8 bases agree with TRBD2. The CDR3 has 16 amino acids. Germline trimming cut 2 bases from V and 4 bases from J; bases unmatched to any gene: 8. CDR3 sequence reads: CASSLIRGGSADTQYF. CDR3 nucleotide sequence: TGTGCCAGCAGTTTAATCCGCGGGGGGAGCGCAGATACGCAGTATTTT.

V is TRBV6-5 and J is TRBJ1-4, with D maybe TRBD1 (5 bases). Trimming removed 1 base from V and 8 bases from J, with 11 bases in between. The germline gives CDR1 MNHEY, CDR2 SVGAGI. CDR3 length equals 14 residues. CDR3 nucleotides: TGTGCCAGCAGTTACTACGGGGCGAACGAAAAACTGTTTTTT. This sequence encodes CASSYYGANEKLFF.

Concerning this clonotype itself: The germline gene is not matched at one end of the junction; a read error may be the cause. The chain combines TRBV5-5 with TRBJ1-5; the D gene is possibly TRBD1 (5 bases). The CDR3 is made up of 15 amino acids. Per germline, CDR1 SGHKS and CDR2 YYEKEE (reference sequence). The CDR3 DNA reads as TGTGCCAGCAGCCGGGACGGGGGTAGCAATCAGTCCCAGCATTTT. The encoded protein is CASSRDGGSNQSQHF.

This clonotype was seen many times. The rearrangement joins TRBV28 to TRBJ2-5, with D unresolved. V lost 1 base and J 4 bases, leaving 10 bases between the germline ends. The CDR3 is 14 amino acids. Germline lookup yields CDR1 MDHEN and CDR2 SYDVKM. DNA for the CDR3: TGTGCCAGCAGTTTATATAAAGAGCGAGAGACCCAGTACTTC. Protein sequence: CASSLYKERETQYF.

This clonotype was found a few times. The V call is TRBV4-3, the J call TRBJ1-4; a weak D match, TRBD1 (5 bases). The germline V gene has CDR1 LGHNA and CDR2 YSLEER. V was shortened by 0 bases and J by 8 bases, with 13 bases between the two germline ends. CDR3 length: 15 amino acids. This chain's CDR3 is CASSQDSQGGEKLFF. CDR3 sequence (DNA): TGCGCCAGCAGCCAAGATAGCCAGGGTGGAGAAAAACTGTTTTTT.

This clonotype was found many times. This sequence joins TRBV27 and TRBJ2-7, with D perhaps TRBD2 (6 bases). The CDR3 extends over 12 amino acids. CDR1 and CDR2 from the germline V gene are MNHEY and SMNVEV (reference sequence). V was shortened by 10 bases and J by 7 bases, with 17 bases between the two germline ends. The CDR3 DNA is TGTGCCACGGGGGACCGTGTCGGGGAGCAGTACTTC. It codes for CATGDRVGEQYF.